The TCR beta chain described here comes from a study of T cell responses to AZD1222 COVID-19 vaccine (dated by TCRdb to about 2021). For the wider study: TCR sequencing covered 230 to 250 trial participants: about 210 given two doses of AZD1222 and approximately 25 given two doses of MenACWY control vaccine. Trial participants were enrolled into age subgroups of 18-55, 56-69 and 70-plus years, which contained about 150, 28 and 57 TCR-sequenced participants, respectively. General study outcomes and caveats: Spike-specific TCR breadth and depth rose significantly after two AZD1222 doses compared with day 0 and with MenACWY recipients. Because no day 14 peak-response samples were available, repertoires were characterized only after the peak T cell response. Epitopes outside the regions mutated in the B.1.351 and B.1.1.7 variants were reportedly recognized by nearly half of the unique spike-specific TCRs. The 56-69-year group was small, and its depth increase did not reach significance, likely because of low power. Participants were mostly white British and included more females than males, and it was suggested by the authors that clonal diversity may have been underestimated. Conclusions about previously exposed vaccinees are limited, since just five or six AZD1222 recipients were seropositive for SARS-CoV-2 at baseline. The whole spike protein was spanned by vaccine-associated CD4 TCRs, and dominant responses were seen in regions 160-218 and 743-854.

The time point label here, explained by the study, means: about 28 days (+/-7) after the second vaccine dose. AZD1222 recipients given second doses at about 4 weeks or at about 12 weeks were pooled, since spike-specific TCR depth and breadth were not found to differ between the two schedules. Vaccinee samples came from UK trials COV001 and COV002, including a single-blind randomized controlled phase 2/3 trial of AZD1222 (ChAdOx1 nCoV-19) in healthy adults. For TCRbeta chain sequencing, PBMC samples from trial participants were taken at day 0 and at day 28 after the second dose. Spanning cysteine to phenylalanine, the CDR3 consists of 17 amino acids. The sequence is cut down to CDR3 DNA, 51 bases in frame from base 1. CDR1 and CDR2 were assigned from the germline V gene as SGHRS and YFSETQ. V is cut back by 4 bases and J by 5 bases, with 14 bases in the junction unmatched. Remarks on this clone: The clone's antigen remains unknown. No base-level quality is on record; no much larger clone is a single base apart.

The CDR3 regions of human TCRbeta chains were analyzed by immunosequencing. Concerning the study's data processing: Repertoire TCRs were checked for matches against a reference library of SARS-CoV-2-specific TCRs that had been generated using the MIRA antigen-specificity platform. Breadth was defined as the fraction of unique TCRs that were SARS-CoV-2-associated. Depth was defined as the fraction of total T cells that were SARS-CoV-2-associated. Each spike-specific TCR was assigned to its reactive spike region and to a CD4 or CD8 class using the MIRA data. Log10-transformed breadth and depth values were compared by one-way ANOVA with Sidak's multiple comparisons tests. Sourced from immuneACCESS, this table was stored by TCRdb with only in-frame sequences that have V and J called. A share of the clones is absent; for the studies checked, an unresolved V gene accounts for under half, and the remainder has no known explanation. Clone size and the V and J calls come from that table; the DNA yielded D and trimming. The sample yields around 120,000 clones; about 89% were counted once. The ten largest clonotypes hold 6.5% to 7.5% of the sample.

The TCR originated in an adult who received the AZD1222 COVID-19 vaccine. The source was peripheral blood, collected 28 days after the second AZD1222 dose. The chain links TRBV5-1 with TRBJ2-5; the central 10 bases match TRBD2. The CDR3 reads CASSAGLLAGVSETQYF. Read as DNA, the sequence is TGCGCCAGCAGCGCCGGACTCCTAGCGGGAGTATCCGAGACCCAGTACTTC.